The clone carrying this T cell receptor (beta chain) was seen a few times. Its antigen remains unidentified. Germline V lookup: CDR1 MNHNS, CDR2 SASEGT. The CDR3 has 13 amino acids. The J segment lost 2 bases and the V segment lost 6 bases, leaving 4 bases of the junction unmatched. The data belong to a study of T cells in Graves' hyperthyroidism and ophthalmopathy. Amplified TCR beta CDR3 regions came from RNA transcripts. The HTBI set primed first-round TCR CDR3 RT-PCR. From the multiplex PCR reads, TCRdb called clonotypes with MiXCR, one entry per CDR3 protein. The data contain over 500,000 distinct CDR3 sequences, roughly 45% of them singletons. Findings and limits, study-wide: Using 13 V-J features, a model discriminated ophthalmopathy from stable hyperthyroidism. Most expanded thyroid clonotypes above 0.001 recurred in blood. Model predictions of ophthalmopathy came a median approximately 6.2 months before onset.

The sequence was obtained from an adult woman with Graves' disease, either hyperthyroidism or ophthalmopathy (not recorded which). The rearrangement uses TRBV6-1 and TRBJ2-7; the match to TRBD1 covers 7 bases. The sequenced material came from peripheral blood or thyroid tissue (not recorded which). CDR3 nucleotides: TGTGCCAGCAGCGAGAGGGGGCCCTACGAGCAGTACTTC. Amino acids: CASSERGPYEQYF.